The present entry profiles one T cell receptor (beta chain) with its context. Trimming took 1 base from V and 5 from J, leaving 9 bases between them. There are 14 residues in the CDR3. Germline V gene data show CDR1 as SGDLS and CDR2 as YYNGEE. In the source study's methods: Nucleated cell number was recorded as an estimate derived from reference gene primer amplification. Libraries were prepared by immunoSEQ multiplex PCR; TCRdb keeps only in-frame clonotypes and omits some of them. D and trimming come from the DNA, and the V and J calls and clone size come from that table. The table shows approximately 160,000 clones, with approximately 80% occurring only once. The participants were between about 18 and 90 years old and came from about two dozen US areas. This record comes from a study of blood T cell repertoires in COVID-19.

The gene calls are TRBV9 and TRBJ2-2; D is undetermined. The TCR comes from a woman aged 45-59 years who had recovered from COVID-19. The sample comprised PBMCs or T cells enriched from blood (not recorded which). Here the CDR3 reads CASSVFTGTGELFF. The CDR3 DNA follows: TGTGCCAGCAGCGTATTCACCGGGACCGGGGAGCTGTTTTTT.